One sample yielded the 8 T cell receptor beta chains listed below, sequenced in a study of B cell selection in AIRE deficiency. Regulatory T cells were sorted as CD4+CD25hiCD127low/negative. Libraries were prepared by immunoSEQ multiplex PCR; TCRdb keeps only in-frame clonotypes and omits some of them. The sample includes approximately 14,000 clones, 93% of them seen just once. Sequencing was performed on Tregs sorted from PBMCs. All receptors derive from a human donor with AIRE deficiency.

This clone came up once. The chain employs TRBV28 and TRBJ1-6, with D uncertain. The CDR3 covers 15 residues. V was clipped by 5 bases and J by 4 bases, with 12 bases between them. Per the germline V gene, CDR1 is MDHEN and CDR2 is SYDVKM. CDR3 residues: CASSLRRGYNSPLHF. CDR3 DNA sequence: TGTGCCAGCAGTCTCCGCCGGGGTTATAATTCACCCCTCCACTTT.

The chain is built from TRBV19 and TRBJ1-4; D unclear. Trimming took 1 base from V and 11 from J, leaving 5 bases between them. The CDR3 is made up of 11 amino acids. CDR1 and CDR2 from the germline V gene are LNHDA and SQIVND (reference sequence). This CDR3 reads CASSIVGKLFF. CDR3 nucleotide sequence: TGTGCCAGTAGTATAGTTGGGAAACTGTTTTTT.

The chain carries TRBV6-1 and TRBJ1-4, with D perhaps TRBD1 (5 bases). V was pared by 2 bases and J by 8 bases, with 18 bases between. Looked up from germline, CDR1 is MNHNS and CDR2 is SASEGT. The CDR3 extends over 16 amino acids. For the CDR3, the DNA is TGTGCCAGCAGTGAAACTGGGACTACGCTTTTAGAAAAACTGTTTTTT. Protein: CASSETGTTLLEKLFF.

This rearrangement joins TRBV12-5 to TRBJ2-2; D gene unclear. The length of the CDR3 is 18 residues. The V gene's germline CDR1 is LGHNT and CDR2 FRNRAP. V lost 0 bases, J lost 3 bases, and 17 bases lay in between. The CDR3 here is CASGLVLGLSHHTGELFF. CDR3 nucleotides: TGTGCTAGTGGTTTGGTGTTAGGGCTATCCCACCACACCGGGGAGCTGTTTTTT.

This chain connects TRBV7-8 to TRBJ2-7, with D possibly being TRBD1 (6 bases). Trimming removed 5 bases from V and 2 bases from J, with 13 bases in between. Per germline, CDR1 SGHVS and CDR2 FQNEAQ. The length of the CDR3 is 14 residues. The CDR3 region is CASSVNPGAYEQYF. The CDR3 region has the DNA TGTGCCAGCAGCGTAAACCCAGGGGCCTACGAGCAGTACTTC.

The CDR3 loop reads CASSYEGGGYTF. Here the CDR3 DNA reads TGTGCCAGCAGTTACGAGGGGGGGGGCTACACCTTC. The chain has TRBV6-5 and TRBJ1-2, with D tentatively TRBD1 (6 bases). V dropped 2 bases and J dropped 8 bases, with 9 bases sitting between them. The CDR3 has 12 amino acids. In germline, CDR1 is MNHEY, CDR2 SVGAGI.

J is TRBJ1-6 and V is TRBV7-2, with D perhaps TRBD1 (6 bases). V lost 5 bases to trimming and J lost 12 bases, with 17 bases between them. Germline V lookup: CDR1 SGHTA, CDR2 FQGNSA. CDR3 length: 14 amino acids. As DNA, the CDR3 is TGTGCCAGCAGCCTACAGGGCTCCATGGGACCCCTCCACTTT. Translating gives CASSLQGSMGPLHF.

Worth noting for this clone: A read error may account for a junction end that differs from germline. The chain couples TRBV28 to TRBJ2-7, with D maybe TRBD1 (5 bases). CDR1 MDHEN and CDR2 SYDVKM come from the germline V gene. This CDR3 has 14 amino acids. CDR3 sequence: CAGSFLTAGYEQYF. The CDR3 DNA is TGTGCCGGCAGTTTCTTGACAGCTGGCTACGAGCAGTACTTC.